The 2 T cell receptor beta chains given below trace back to one sample, sequenced in a study of identical twins. TCRdb analysed the 5' RACE reads with MiXCR anew, one entry per CDR3 protein. The table lists 200,000 to 250,000 distinct CDR3 sequences, roughly 13% of them singletons. Sequencing was carried out using memory (CD45RO+) T cells sorted from blood. The source of these receptors is a young woman in good health.

This chain uses TRBV10-1 with TRBJ1-1, with D possibly being TRBD1 (6 bases). CDR3 size: 13 residues. CDR1 and CDR2 from the germline V gene are WNHNN and SYGVQD (reference sequence). V lost 5 bases, J lost 4 bases, and 11 bases lay in between. The CDR3: CASSKGGITEAFF. DNA for the CDR3: TGCGCCAGCAGTAAGGGGGGGATCACTGAAGCTTTCTTT.

The chain links TRBV12-3 or TRBV12-4 to TRBJ1-2; 7 bases map to TRBD1. With 6 bases clipped from V and 8 bases from J, the junction kept 6 bases outside the gene matches. The CDR3 sequence is 12 residues long. This CDR3 is CASSTQGGGYTF. The CDR3 DNA reads as TGTGCCAGCAGCACCCAAGGGGGCGGCTACACCTTC.